Following are 22 T cell receptor beta chains from one sample sequenced in a study of identical twins. TCRdb processed the 5' RACE reads anew with MiXCR; each CDR3 protein has one entry. Of approximately 280,000 distinct CDR3 sequences detected, around 8.8% appear once; the ten largest clones hold less than 2.5%. This same sample was also part of a study on yellow fever vaccine responses in identical twins.

Material for sequencing was memory (CD45RO+) T cells sorted from blood. The receptor set was obtained from a woman aged 18-29 years in good health.

This clonotype came up a few times. The chain uses TRBV5-1 and TRBJ2-3; D remains ambiguous. Germline assignment: CDR1 SGHRS and CDR2 YFSETQ. CDR3 length: 16 amino acids. V was shortened by 3 bases and J by 0 bases, with 14 bases between the two germline ends. The CDR3 protein is CASSYDGRTSTDTQYF. CDR3 nucleotide sequence: TGCGCCAGCAGCTACGACGGTCGAACTAGCACAGATACGCAGTATTTT.

This chain uses TRBV7-9 with TRBJ1-2, with no clear D. The CDR3 has 12 residues. Trimming removed 5 bases at V and 9 bases at J, with 13 bases between. The germline CDR1 and CDR2 sequences are SEHNR and FQNEAQ (reference sequence). The CDR3 bases are TGTGCCAGCAGCCCTTCGACGGGTCGCTACACCTTC. It yields the protein CASSPSTGRYTF.

In its sample, this clonotype was seen many times. V gene TRBV7-2 combines with J gene TRBJ2-2; 11 bases fit TRBD2. CDR1 SGHTA and CDR2 FQGNSA come from the germline V gene. This CDR3 has 17 amino acids. V shed 5 bases and J 4 bases; nucleotides not matched to a gene: 9. CDR3 amino acids: CASSLTGTSGFTGELFF. The DNA for the CDR3 is TGTGCCAGCAGCCTAACCGGGACTAGCGGCTTCACCGGGGAGCTGTTTTTT. The variable domain in full, with the rest retrieved from reference TRBV7-2 and TRBJ2-2, is GAGVSQSPSNKVTEKGKDVELRCDPISGHTALYWYRQSLGQGLEFLIYFQGNSAPDKSGLPSDRFSAERTGGSVSTLTIQRTQQEDSAVYLCASSLTGTSGFTGELFFGEGSRLTVL.

The sample holds many counts of this clonotype. The V gene is TRBV2, the J gene TRBJ2-3; D gene ambiguous. Germline values: CDR1 SNHLY, CDR2 FYNNEI. V was pared by 6 bases and J by 3 bases, with 4 bases between. The CDR3 extends over 11 amino acids. The CDR3 loop is CASRKTDTQYF. The CDR3 DNA sequence: TGTGCCAGCAGGAAAACAGATACGCAGTATTTT.

This clonotype was seen ten or more times. The chain uses TRBV18 and TRBJ1-2; D remains unclear. V was clipped by 4 bases and J by 6 bases, with 9 bases between them. In germline, CDR1 is KGHSH, CDR2 LQKENI. CDR3 length: 12 residues. CDR3 loop: CASSLEGNGYTF. The CDR3 bases are TGTGCCAGCTCACTGGAGGGTAATGGCTACACCTTC.

This clonotype was detected ten times or more. The chain is built from TRBV7-9 and TRBJ1-2; maybe TRBD1 (6 bases). This CDR3 contains 14 residues. From germline, CDR1 is SEHNR and CDR2 FQNEAQ (reference sequence). Trimming shortened V by 4 bases and J by 2 bases, and 11 bases separated the two germline ends. The CDR3 DNA is TGTGCCAGCAGCTCCAAGACAGGAAACTATGGCTACACCTTC. Its protein product is CASSSKTGNYGYTF.

This clonotype showed up just a few times. The rearrangement uses TRBV10-2 and TRBJ2-7, with D hard to call. V gave up 6 bases and J gave up 3 bases, with 15 bases separating them. CDR1 is WSHSY, CDR2 SAAADI, per germline. CDR3 length equals 14 residues. The chain's CDR3 is CASSPSGSDYEQYV. Here the CDR3 DNA reads TGCGCCAGCAGCCCCTCCGGATCCGACTACGAGCAGTACGTC.

This clonotype was picked up many times. The chain employs TRBV5-1 and TRBJ2-3; 7 nucleotides match TRBD1. J was trimmed by 2 bases and V by 4 bases; bases with no gene match: 7. This CDR3 comprises 15 residues. Germline V CDR1 and CDR2: SGHRS, YFSETQ. In nucleotides, the CDR3 is TGCGCCAGCAGCATGACAGGGAAGATCACAGATACGCAGTATTTT. It encodes CASSMTGKITDTQYF.

The rearrangement uses TRBV5-1 and TRBJ2-1; 10 bases fit TRBD2. The V and J ends lost 4 bases and 9 bases, in that order; junction bases with no gene match: 7. This CDR3 spans 14 amino acids. Per the germline V gene, CDR1 is SGHRS and CDR2 is YFSETQ. The CDR3 nucleotides are TGCGCCAGCAGCCTCCCCTCTAGCGGGGGTGAGCAGTTCTTC. Protein product: CASSLPSSGGEQFF. The full variable domain, with the rest looked up from reference TRBV5-1 and TRBJ2-1, is KAGVTQTPRYLIKTRGQQVTLSCSPISGHRSVSWYQQTPGQGLQFLFEYFSETQRNKGNFPGRFSGRQFSNSRSEMNVSTLELGDSALYLCASSLPSSGGEQFFGPGTRLTVL.

This clonotype appeared a few times. The chain carries TRBV7-2 and TRBJ2-7, with 13 bases lining up with TRBD2. V lost 0 bases, J lost 5 bases, and 10 bases stayed unmatched. CDR1 and CDR2 from the germline V gene are SGHTA and FQGNSA. This CDR3 region has 18 residues. The CDR3 region is CASSLARSTSGRPHEQYF. DNA of the CDR3: TGTGCCAGCAGCTTAGCCCGATCGACTAGCGGGAGGCCCCACGAGCAGTACTTC.

This clonotype was seen many times. V is TRBV4-1 and J is TRBJ1-1; 7 positions match TRBD1. V gave up 3 bases and J gave up 5 bases; unmatched junction bases: 9. Germline CDR1 MGHRA, CDR2 YSYEKL. This CDR3 comprises 15 residues. The CDR3 spells CASSQVQGMGTEAFF. The CDR3 DNA reads TGCGCCAGCAGCCAGGTACAGGGGATGGGAACTGAAGCTTTCTTT.

In its sample, this clonotype was seen many times. The chain joins TRBV9 to TRBJ2-2, with TRBD1 matching over 9 bases. This CDR3 comprises 17 residues. V lost 3 bases and J lost 1; bases outside the gene matches: 7. Germline CDR1 SGDLS, CDR2 YYNGEE. CDR3 bases: TGTGCCAGCAGCGCCCCAGGGACAGGGATGAACACCGGGGAGCTGTTTTTT. Its protein is CASSAPGTGMNTGELFF.

This clonotype was counted at least ten times. The V gene is TRBV6-1, the J gene TRBJ2-1, with 10 nucleotides matching TRBD2. J was trimmed by 5 bases and V by 4 bases; bases with no gene match: 14. The CDR3 sequence is 18 residues long. Germline CDR1 reads MNHNS; CDR2 reads SASEGT. The CDR3 bases are TGTGCCAGCAGTGCACGACAGGGTTCGAGCGGGAGGGACAATGAGCAGTTCTTC. Protein sequence: CASSARQGSSGRDNEQFF.

This clonotype has ten or more counts. The V gene is TRBV5-1, the J gene TRBJ2-3; D is ambiguous. The CDR3 covers 14 residues. Trimming took off 6 bases at V and 6 bases at J, with 17 bases between the two ends. Germline CDR1 reads SGHRS; CDR2 reads YFSETQ. The CDR3 coding sequence is TGCGCCAGCAACCCGGGCCAAGCTATGGATACGCAGTATTTT. It yields the protein CASNPGQAMDTQYF.

The table lists this clonotype with many counts. J is TRBJ2-5 and V is TRBV7-6; tentatively, D is TRBD1 or TRBD2 (7 bases each). The V gene's germline CDR1 is SGHVS and CDR2 FNYEAQ. V was shortened by 2 bases and J by 4 bases, with 17 bases between the two germline ends. The CDR3 is 16 residues long. Here the CDR3 reads CASSLYRQGGGETQYF. CDR3 sequence (DNA): TGTGCCAGCAGCTTATATCGACAGGGAGGGGGAGAGACCCAGTACTTC.

Note on this clonotype: At one end the junction does not follow the germline gene, possibly because of a read error. Written as DNA, the CDR3 is TGCTGTGCTACCTTACCGATGGGGACAGAGTTGAACACTGAAGCTTTCTTT. Its translation is CCATLPMGTELNTEAFF. The chain is built from TRBV20-1 and TRBJ1-1; TRBD1 matches at 7 bases. This CDR3 has 17 residues. Germline V gene data show CDR1 as DFQATT and CDR2 as SNEGSKA (reference sequence).

This clonotype was detected many times. The chain couples TRBV6-1 to TRBJ2-7; D gene ambiguous. The germline V gene encodes CDR1 MNHNS and CDR2 SASEGT. This CDR3 has 13 amino acids. Trimming removed 4 bases at V and 4 bases at J, with 11 bases between. CDR3 DNA sequence: TGTGCCAGCAGTGCCCTCAAGGGTTACGAGCAGTACGTC. It codes for CASSALKGYEQYV.

There are a few counts of this clonotype. The rearrangement links TRBV11-3 to TRBJ2-1, with TRBD2 as a possible D gene (5 bases). This CDR3 has 13 amino acids. Per germline, CDR1 SGHNT and CDR2 YENEEA. Between the trimmed V and J ends, which lost 6 bases and 6 bases, there was a span of 12 bases. The CDR3 DNA reads TGTGCCAGCAGGCTCGGGGTGGCCAATGAGCAGTTCTTC. The encoded protein is CASRLGVANEQFF.

The sample holds a few counts of this clonotype. The genes are TRBV7-9 and TRBJ1-4, with D hard to call. V lost 1 base to trimming and J lost 2 bases, with 11 bases between them. The CDR3 has 16 amino acids. CDR1 SEHNR and CDR2 FQNEAQ come from the germline V gene (reference sequence). CDR3 loop: CASSLVRGSTNEKLFF. CDR3 DNA sequence: TGTGCCAGCAGCTTAGTCCGGGGTTCGACTAATGAAAAACTGTTTTTT. Using reference TRBV7-9 and TRBJ1-4 for the parts outside the CDR3, the full variable domain is DTGVSQNPRHKITKRGQNVTFRCDPISEHNRLYWYRQTLGQGPEFLTYFQNEAQLEKSRLLSDRFSAERPKGSFSTLEIQRTEQGDSAMYLCASSLVRGSTNEKLFFGSGTQLSVL.

This clonotype showed up just a few times. The chain carries TRBV5-1 and TRBJ2-7; 8 bases are a match to TRBD1. Trimming at V came to 0 bases and at J to 2 bases, leaving 4 bases not matched to a gene. In germline, CDR1 is SGHRS, CDR2 YFSETQ. The CDR3 has 15 residues. The CDR3: CASSLGQGITYEQYV. The CDR3 DNA reads as TGCGCCAGCAGCTTGGGACAGGGGATTACCTACGAGCAGTACGTC.

This chain uses TRBV20-1 with TRBJ1-2; D is uncertain. V was pared by 3 bases and J by 8 bases, with 13 bases between. Germline CDR1 and CDR2: DFQATT and SNEGSKA (reference sequence). The CDR3 extends over 12 amino acids. The CDR3 DNA is TGCAGTGCTAGTGGGCAGTTGGAGGGCTACACCTTC. This codes for CSASGQLEGYTF.

This clonotype was seen ten or more times. The rearrangement joins TRBV19 to TRBJ1-5; TRBD1 might be the D (6 bases). The CDR3 has 14 amino acids. Deletions cut 3 bases from V and 1 base from J, with 7 bases between. Germline-derived CDR1 and CDR2 are LNHDA and SQIVND (reference sequence). The CDR3 loop reads CASSMRGSNQPQHF. Here the CDR3 DNA reads TGTGCCAGTAGTATGAGGGGGAGCAATCAGCCCCAGCATTTT.